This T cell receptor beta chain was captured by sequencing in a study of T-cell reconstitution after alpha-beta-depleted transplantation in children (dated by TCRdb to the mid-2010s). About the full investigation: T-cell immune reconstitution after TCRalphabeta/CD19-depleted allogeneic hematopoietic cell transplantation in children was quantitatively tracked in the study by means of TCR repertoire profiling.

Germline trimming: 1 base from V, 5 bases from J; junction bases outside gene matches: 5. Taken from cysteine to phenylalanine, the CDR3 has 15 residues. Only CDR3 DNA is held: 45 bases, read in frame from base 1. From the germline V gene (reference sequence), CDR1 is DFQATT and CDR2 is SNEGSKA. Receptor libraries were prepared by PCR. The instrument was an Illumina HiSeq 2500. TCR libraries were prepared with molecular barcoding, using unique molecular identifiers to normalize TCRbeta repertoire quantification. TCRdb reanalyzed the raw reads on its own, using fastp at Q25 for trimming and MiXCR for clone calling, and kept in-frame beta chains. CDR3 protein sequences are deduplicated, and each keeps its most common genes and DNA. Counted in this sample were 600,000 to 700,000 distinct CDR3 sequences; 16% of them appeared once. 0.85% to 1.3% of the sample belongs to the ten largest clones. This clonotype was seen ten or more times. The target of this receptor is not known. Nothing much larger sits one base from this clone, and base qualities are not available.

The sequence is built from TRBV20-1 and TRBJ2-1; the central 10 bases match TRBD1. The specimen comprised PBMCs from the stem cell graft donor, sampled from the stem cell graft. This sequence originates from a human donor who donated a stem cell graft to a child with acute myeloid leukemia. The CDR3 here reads CSARAPGQGHNEQFF. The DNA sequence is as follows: TGCAGTGCTAGAGCCCCGGGACAGGGGCACAATGAGCAGTTCTTC.